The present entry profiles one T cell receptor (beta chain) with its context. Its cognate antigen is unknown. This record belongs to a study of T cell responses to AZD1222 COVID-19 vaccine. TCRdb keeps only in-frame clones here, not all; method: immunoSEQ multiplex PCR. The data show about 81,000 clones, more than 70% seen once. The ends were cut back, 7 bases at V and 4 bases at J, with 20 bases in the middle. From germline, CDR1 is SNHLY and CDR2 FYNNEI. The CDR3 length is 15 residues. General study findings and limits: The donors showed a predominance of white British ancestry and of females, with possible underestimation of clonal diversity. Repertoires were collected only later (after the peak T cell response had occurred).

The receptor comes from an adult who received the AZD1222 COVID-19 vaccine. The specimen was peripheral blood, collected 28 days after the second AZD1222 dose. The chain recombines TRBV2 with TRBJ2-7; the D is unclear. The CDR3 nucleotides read TGTGCCAGCATCCGGTCAAGGATACTTGGTTACGAGCAGTACTTC. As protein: CASIRSRILGYEQYF.